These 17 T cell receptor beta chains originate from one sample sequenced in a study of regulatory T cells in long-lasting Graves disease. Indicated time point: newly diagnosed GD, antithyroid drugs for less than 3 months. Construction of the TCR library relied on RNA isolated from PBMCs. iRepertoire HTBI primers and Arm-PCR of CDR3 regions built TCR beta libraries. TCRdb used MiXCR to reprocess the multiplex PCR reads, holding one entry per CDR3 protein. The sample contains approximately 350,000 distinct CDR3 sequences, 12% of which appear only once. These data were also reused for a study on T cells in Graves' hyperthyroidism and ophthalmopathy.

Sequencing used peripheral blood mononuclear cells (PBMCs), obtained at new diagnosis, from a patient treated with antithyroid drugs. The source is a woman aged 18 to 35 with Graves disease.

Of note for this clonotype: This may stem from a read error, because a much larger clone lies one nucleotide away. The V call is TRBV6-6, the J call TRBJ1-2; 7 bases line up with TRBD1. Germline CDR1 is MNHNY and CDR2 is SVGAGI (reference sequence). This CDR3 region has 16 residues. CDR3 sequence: CANSYSIGYRGSGYTF. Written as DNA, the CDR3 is TGTGCCAACAGTTACTCGATCGGGTACAGGGGATCTGGCTACACCTTC.

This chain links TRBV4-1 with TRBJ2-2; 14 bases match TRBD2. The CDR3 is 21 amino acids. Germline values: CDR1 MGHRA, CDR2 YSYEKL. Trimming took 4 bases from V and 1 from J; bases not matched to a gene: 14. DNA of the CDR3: TGCGCCAGCAGCCGGAAACTTGGGGGGACTAGCGGGAGAGGGAACACCGGGGAGCTGTTTTTT. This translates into CASSRKLGGTSGRGNTGELFF.

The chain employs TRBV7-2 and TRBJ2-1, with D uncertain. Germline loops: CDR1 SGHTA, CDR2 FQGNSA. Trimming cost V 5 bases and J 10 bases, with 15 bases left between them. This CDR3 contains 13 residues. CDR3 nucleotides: TGTGCCAGCAGCCCTCAGGCCCCATGGGAGCAGTTCTTC. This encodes CASSPQAPWEQFF. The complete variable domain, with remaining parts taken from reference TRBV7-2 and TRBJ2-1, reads GAGVSQSPSNKVTEKGKDVELRCDPISGHTALYWYRQSLGQGLEFLIYFQGNSAPDKSGLPSDRFSAERTGGSVSTLTIQRTQQEDSAVYLCASSPQAPWEQFFGPGTRLTVL.

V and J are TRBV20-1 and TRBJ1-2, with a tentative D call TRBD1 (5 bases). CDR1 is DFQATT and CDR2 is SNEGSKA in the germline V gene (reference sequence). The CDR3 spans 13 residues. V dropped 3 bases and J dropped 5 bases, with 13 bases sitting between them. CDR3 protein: CSARLGVEYGYTF. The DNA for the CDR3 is TGCAGTGCTAGGCTGGGGGTTGAATATGGCTACACCTTC.

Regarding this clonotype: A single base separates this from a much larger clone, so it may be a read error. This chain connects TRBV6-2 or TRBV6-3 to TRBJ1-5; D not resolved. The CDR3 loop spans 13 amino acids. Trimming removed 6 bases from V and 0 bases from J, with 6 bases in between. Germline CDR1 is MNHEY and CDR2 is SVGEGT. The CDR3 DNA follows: TGTGCCAGCAGGCACGGTAGCAATCAGCCCCAGCATTTT. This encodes CASRHGSNQPQHF.

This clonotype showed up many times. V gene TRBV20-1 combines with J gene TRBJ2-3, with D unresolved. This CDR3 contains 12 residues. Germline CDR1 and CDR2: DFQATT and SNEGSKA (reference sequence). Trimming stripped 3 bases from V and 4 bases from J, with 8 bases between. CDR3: CSARTGADTQYF. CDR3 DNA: TGCAGTGCTAGGACGGGTGCAGATACGCAGTATTTT.

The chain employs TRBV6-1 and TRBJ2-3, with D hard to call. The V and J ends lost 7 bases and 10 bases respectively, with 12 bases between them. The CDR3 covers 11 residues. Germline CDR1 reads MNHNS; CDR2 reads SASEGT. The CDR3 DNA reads TGTGCCAGCACTGACGGTCATGCGCAGTATTTT. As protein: CASTDGHAQYF.

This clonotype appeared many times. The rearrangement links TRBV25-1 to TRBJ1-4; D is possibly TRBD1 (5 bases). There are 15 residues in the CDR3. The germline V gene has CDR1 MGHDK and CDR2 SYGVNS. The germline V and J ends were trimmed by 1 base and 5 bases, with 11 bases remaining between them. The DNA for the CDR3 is TGTGCCAGCAGTGAATGGAGGGGCTTCAATGAAAAACTGTTTTTT. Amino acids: CASSEWRGFNEKLFF.

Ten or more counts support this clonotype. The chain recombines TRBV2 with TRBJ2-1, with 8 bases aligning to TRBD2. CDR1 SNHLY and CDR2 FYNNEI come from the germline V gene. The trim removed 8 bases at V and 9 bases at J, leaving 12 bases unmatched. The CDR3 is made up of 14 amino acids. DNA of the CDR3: TGTGCCAGCGGGGGGACTAGTAAGAGGGGTGAGCAGTTCTTC. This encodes CASGGTSKRGEQFF.

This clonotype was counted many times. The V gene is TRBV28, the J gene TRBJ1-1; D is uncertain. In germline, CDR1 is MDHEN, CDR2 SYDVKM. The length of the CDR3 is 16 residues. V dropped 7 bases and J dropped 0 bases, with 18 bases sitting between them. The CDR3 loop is CASILQASALNTEAFF. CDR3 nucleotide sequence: TGTGCCAGCATTCTTCAGGCTTCTGCTTTGAACACTGAAGCTTTCTTT.

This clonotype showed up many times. The CDR3 DNA follows: TGTGCCAGCTCACAACGCGATGGGACAAACACTGAAGCTTTCTTT. Protein: CASSQRDGTNTEAFF. This chain connects TRBV18 to TRBJ1-1, with a weak D call TRBD1 (6 bases). Per the germline V gene, CDR1 is KGHSH and CDR2 is LQKENI. V lost 4 bases, J lost 2 bases, and 14 bases lay in between. This CDR3 spans 15 amino acids. Combining the CDR3 with reference TRBV18 and TRBJ1-1 gives the whole variable domain NAGVMQNPRHLVRRRGQEARLRCSPMKGHSHVYWYRQLPEEGLKFMVYLQKENIIDESGMPKERFSAEFPKEGPSILRIQQVVRGDSAAYFCASSQRDGTNTEAFFGQGTRLTVV.

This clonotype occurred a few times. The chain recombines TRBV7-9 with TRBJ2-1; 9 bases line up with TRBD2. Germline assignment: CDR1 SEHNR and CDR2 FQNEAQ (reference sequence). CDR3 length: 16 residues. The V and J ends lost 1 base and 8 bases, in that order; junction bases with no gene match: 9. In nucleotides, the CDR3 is TGTGCCAGCAGCTTAGTTGTGCGGGAGGGCCGGGATGAGCAGTTCTTC. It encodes CASSLVVREGRDEQFF.

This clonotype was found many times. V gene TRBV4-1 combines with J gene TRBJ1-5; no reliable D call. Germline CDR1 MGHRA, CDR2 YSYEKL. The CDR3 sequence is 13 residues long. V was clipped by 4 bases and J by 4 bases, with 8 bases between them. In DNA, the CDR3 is TGCGCCAGCAGCCCCTCGCCTAATCAGCCCCAGCATTTT. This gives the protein CASSPSPNQPQHF.

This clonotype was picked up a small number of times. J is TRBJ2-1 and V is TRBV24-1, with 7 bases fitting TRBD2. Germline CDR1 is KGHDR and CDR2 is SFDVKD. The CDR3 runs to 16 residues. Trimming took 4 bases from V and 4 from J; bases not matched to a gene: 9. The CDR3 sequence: CATSDAVAGVYNEQFF. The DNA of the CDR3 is TGTGCCACCAGTGACGCCGTCGCGGGAGTATACAATGAGCAGTTCTTC.

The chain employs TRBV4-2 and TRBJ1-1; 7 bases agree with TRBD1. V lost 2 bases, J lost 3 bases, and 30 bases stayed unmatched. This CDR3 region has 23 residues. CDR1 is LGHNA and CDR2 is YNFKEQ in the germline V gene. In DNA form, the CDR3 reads TGTGCCAGCAGCCAACGAACTCCCTGGCGGAGAACAGGGGATCTGCCGTGGGACACTGAAGCTTTCTTT. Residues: CASSQRTPWRRTGDLPWDTEAFF.

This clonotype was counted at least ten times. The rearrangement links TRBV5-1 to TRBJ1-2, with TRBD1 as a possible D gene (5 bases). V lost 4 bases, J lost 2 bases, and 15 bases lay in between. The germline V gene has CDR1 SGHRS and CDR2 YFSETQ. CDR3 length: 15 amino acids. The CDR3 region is CASSGAAWQNYGYTF. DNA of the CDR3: TGCGCCAGCAGCGGGGCGGCGTGGCAGAACTATGGCTACACCTTC.

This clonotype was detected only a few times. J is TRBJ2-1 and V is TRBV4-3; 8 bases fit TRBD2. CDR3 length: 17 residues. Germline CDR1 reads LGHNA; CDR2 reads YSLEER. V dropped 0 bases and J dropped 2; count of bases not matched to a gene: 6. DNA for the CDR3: TGCGCCAGCAGCCAAGATTCCGGCGGGGGGACCTACAATGAGCAGTTCTTC. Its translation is CASSQDSGGGTYNEQFF.